The next 10 T cell receptor beta chains were all read from a single sample in a study of T-cell reconstitution after alpha-beta-depleted transplantation in children. Preparation of the TCRbeta library was carried out with unique molecular identifiers. Using its own MiXCR run on the PCR reads, TCRdb lists one record per CDR3 protein. The sample has 300,000 to 350,000 distinct CDR3 sequences; about a quarter are singletons. The source was PBMCs, mostly from graft donor cells, collected 180 days after TCRalphabeta/CD19-depleted stem cell transplant. These receptors all come from a male patient under 18 who had a stem cell transplant for acute lymphoblastic leukemia, so the T cells may come from the graft donor.

There are a few counts of this clonotype. The CDR3 loop reads CASSLEDRGAYEQYF. CDR3 DNA sequence: TGTGCCAGCAGCTTAGAGGACAGGGGGGCCTACGAGCAGTACTTC. This chain links TRBV7-9 with TRBJ2-7; 10 nucleotides line up with TRBD1. This CDR3 is 15 amino acids long. Per the germline V gene, CDR1 is SEHNR and CDR2 is FQNEAQ (reference sequence). Germline trimming cut 1 base from V and 2 bases from J; bases unmatched to any gene: 2.

This clonotype was picked up a small number of times. The rearrangement links TRBV11-2 to TRBJ2-2; no clear D gene. V lost 6 bases, J lost 7 bases, and 6 bases lay in between. The CDR3 runs 11 residues. Germline CDR1 and CDR2: SGHAT and FQNNGV. As DNA, the CDR3 is TGTGCCAGCAGGCTTCACGGGGAGCTGTTTTTT. As protein: CASRLHGELFF.

The CDR3 sequence is CASSLRLAVNTGELFF. In DNA form, the CDR3 reads TGTGCCAGCAGTCTTCGACTAGCGGTGAACACCGGGGAGCTGTTTTTT. The V gene is TRBV28, the J gene TRBJ2-2, with 9 nucleotides matching TRBD2. Trimming took 5 bases from V and 1 from J; bases not matched to a gene: 5. The CDR3 runs 16 residues. In germline, CDR1 is MDHEN, CDR2 SYDVKM. Full variable domain (remainder filled in from reference TRBV28 and TRBJ2-2): DVKVTQSSRYLVKRTGEKVFLECVQDMDHENMFWYRQDPGLGLRLIYFSYDVKMKEKGDIPEGYSVSREKKERFSLILESASTNQTSMYLCASSLRLAVNTGELFFGEGSRLTVL.

The chain uses TRBV9 and TRBJ2-1; D gene unclear. Trimming took 4 bases from V and 6 from J, leaving 14 bases between them. This CDR3 region has 14 residues. Germline assignment: CDR1 SGDLS and CDR2 YYNGEE. The CDR3 coding sequence is TGTGCCAGCAGCCTGTATATCATAGGCAATGAGCAGTTCTTC. Translating gives CASSLYIIGNEQFF.

This clonotype was detected a few times. The CDR3, as DNA: TGCAGCGTTGACCCAGGGCCCTATGGCTACACCTTC. Translation: CSVDPGPYGYTF. The chain combines TRBV29-1 with TRBJ1-2; tentative D call: TRBD1 (5 bases). Trimming shortened V by 3 bases and J by 4 bases, and 9 bases separated the two germline ends. Germline CDR1 is SQVTM and CDR2 is ANQGSEA. The CDR3 loop spans 12 amino acids. The full variable domain, completed using reference TRBV29-1 and TRBJ1-2, is SAVISQKPSRDICQRGTSLTIQCQVDSQVTMMFWYRQQPGQSLTLIATANQGSEATYESGFVIDKFPISRPNLTFSTLTVSNMSPEDSSIYLCSVDPGPYGYTFGSGTRLTVV.

This clonotype was seen a few times. This chain joins TRBV28 and TRBJ2-7, with D perhaps matching TRBD1 (5 bases). Deletions cut 3 bases from V and 4 bases from J, with 13 bases between. Germline CDR1 reads MDHEN; CDR2 reads SYDVKM. This CDR3 has 14 amino acids. CDR3 nucleotide sequence: TGTGCCAGCAGTTTTGACAGTGTCCCATACGAGCAGTACTTC. Its protein product is CASSFDSVPYEQYF.

This clonotype was seen repeatedly, ten times or more. This chain connects TRBV5-1 to TRBJ2-1; 11 bases are shared with TRBD2. Per germline, CDR1 SGHRS and CDR2 YFSETQ. Trimming took 2 bases from V and 3 from J; bases not matched to a gene: 1. The CDR3 is 15 amino acids. CDR3 amino acids: CASSLTSGSYNEQFF. CDR3 coding DNA: TGCGCCAGCAGCTTAACTAGCGGGAGCTACAATGAGCAGTTCTTC.

This clonotype appeared a few times. In DNA form, the CDR3 reads TGCAGCGTCATACTAGCGGGCGAGACCTACAATGAGCAGTTCTTC. It specifies CSVILAGETYNEQFF. The chain joins TRBV29-1 to TRBJ2-1; 9 positions match TRBD2. Per the germline V gene, CDR1 is SQVTM and CDR2 is ANQGSEA. The CDR3 has 15 amino acids. The ends lost 6 bases at V and 2 bases at J; junction bases unmatched: 8.

The chain links TRBV4-1 to TRBJ2-1; D remains unclear. V was shortened by 0 bases and J by 9 bases, with 15 bases between the two germline ends. CDR1 is MGHRA, CDR2 YSYEKL, per germline. CDR3 length equals 15 residues. The CDR3 here is CASSQEGWSAAEQFF. CDR3 nucleotide sequence: TGCGCCAGCAGCCAAGAGGGCTGGTCTGCTGCTGAGCAGTTCTTC.

The chain has TRBV6-5 and TRBJ2-1; 9 nucleotides agree with TRBD2. Trimming took 2 bases from V and 7 from J; bases not matched to a gene: 9. This CDR3 comprises 16 residues. CDR1 and CDR2 (germline): MNHEY, SVGAGI. CDR3 loop: CASSYGLAGTYNEQFF. In DNA, the CDR3 is TGTGCCAGCAGTTACGGGCTAGCGGGAACTTATAATGAGCAGTTCTTC.